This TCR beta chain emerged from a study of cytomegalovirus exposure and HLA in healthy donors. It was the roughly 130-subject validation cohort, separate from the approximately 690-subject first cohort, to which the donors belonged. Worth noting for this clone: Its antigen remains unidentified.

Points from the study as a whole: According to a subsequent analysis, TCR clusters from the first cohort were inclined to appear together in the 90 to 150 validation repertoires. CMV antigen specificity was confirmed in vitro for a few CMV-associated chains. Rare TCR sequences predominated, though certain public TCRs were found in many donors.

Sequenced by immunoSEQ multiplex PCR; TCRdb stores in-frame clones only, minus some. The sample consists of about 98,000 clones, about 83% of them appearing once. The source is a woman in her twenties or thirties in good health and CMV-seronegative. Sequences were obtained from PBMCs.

The DNA for the CDR3 is TGTGCCAGTAGTATAATGCTAGCGGGGGGCCCTCGGGGAGATACGCAGTATTTT. This encodes CASSIMLAGGPRGDTQYF. The chain employs TRBV19 and TRBJ2-3, with 11 bases identical to TRBD2. This CDR3 is 18 amino acids long. The germline CDR1 and CDR2 sequences are LNHDA and SQIVND (reference sequence). V shed 2 bases, J shed 5 bases, and the junction held 12 bases outside the gene matches.